This is a list of T cell receptor beta chains from one sample in a study of blood T cell repertoires in COVID-19. Clones were sequenced by immunoSEQ multiplex PCR, and TCRdb holds only the in-frame ones, with some missing. The table lists under 300,000 clones, approximately 91% of them singletons. Sequencing was done on a sample of PBMCs or T cells enriched from blood (not recorded which). The receptors were sampled from a woman between 40 and 50 years old with acute COVID-19. Both conserved end residues are part of each CDR3. Each record gives: CDR3 DNA, CDR3 protein, D gene, clone size, V gene, J gene. The D gene is left open where the match is weak. Clone size is not always given. Where it is, it says once, few, many or a class for expanded clones.

cdr3_nt: TGTGCCAGCAGCTTACGGCAGGCCCGAAGCACAGATACGCAGTATTTT; cdr3_aa: CASSLRQARSTDTQYF; d_call: NA; clone_size: NA; v_call: TRBV7-2; j_call: TRBJ2-3
cdr3_nt: TGTGCCAGCAGTTTCGTGGACAGAGCTGATGGCTACACCTTC; cdr3_aa: CASSFVDRADGYTF; d_call: NA; clone_size: NA; v_call: TRBV6-5; j_call: TRBJ1-2
cdr3_nt: TGTGCCAGCAGCCCGGGACTAGCGGGGCACACAGATACGCAGTATTTT; cdr3_aa: CASSPGLAGHTDTQYF; d_call: TRBD2; clone_size: NA; v_call: TRBV7-2; j_call: TRBJ2-3
cdr3_nt: TGTGCCAGCAGCGTAGGGAGCGGGATCTCTGGGGCCAACGTCCTGACTTTC; cdr3_aa: CASSVGSGISGANVLTF; d_call: TRBD2; clone_size: once; v_call: TRBV9; j_call: TRBJ2-6
cdr3_nt: TGTGCCAGCAGCCCCCGGTCCGGGGAGCTGTTTTTT; cdr3_aa: CASSPRSGELFF; d_call: NA; clone_size: NA; v_call: TRBV11-3; j_call: TRBJ2-2
cdr3_nt: TGTGCCAGCGGGACTCCTTACGAGCAGTACTTC; cdr3_aa: CASGTPYEQYF; d_call: NA; clone_size: once; v_call: TRBV6-5; j_call: TRBJ2-7
cdr3_nt: TGTGCCACCAGTGATCGCGGTGAAGCTTTCTTT; cdr3_aa: CATSDRGEAFF; d_call: NA; clone_size: NA; v_call: TRBV24-1; j_call: TRBJ1-1
cdr3_nt: TGTGCCAGCACCCCCGGTACGGTGAATCAGCCCCAGCATTTT; cdr3_aa: CASTPGTVNQPQHF; d_call: NA; clone_size: NA; v_call: TRBV28; j_call: TRBJ1-5
cdr3_nt: TGTGCCAGCAGCTTAGAGCAGGGGGCAGTGACGCAGTATTTT; cdr3_aa: CASSLEQGAVTQYF; d_call: TRBD1; clone_size: NA; v_call: TRBV11-3; j_call: TRBJ2-3
cdr3_nt: TGTGCCAGTAGTATCCTTGCGGGGGGGCGTGAGACCCAGTACTTC; cdr3_aa: CASSILAGGRETQYF; d_call: TRBD2; clone_size: NA; v_call: TRBV19; j_call: TRBJ2-5
cdr3_nt: TGTGCCACCAGCGCCCCCGGGGGAGTGATCAATGAGCAGTTCTTC; cdr3_aa: CATSAPGGVINEQFF; d_call: NA; clone_size: NA; v_call: TRBV24-1; j_call: TRBJ2-1
cdr3_nt: TGTGCCAGCAGTGCCCCCAGGGGTGGCTACACCTTC; cdr3_aa: CASSAPRGGYTF; d_call: NA; clone_size: once; v_call: TRBV12-3/TRBV12-4; j_call: TRBJ1-2
cdr3_nt: TGTGCCTGGAGTGATCCCAGGGGGCGCGGGCACACTGAAGCTTTCTTT; cdr3_aa: CAWSDPRGRGHTEAFF; d_call: TRBD1; clone_size: NA; v_call: TRBV30; j_call: TRBJ1-1
cdr3_nt: TGTGCCAGCAGTTTTACGGGGGGCCGCGAATACGAGCAGTACTTC; cdr3_aa: CASSFTGGREYEQYF; d_call: NA; clone_size: NA; v_call: TRBV28; j_call: TRBJ2-7
cdr3_nt: TGTGCCAGCTCACCGGGACAAAATTACGAGCAGTACTTC; cdr3_aa: CASSPGQNYEQYF; d_call: NA; clone_size: NA; v_call: TRBV18; j_call: TRBJ2-7
cdr3_nt: TGCAGCGCCCTTCGTCAGGGGGCTGGAAACACCATATATTTT; cdr3_aa: CSALRQGAGNTIYF; d_call: TRBD1; clone_size: NA; v_call: TRBV29-1; j_call: TRBJ1-3
cdr3_nt: TGTGCCAGTAGTTCCGACTGGAACCAACTCCAAGAGACCCAGTACTTC; cdr3_aa: CASSSDWNQLQETQYF; d_call: NA; clone_size: NA; v_call: TRBV19; j_call: TRBJ2-5
cdr3_nt: TGTGCCAGCAGTTTGGTCCCCGGGTCTGGAAACACCATATATTTT; cdr3_aa: CASSLVPGSGNTIYF; d_call: NA; clone_size: NA; v_call: TRBV27; j_call: TRBJ1-3
cdr3_nt: TGTGCCAGTAGGAAAACAGGGGATTCACCCCTCCACTTT; cdr3_aa: CASRKTGDSPLHF; d_call: TRBD1; clone_size: NA; v_call: TRBV19; j_call: TRBJ1-6
cdr3_nt: TGTGCCAGCAGCTTTGACAAGAACTACGAGCAGTACTTC; cdr3_aa: CASSFDKNYEQYF; d_call: NA; clone_size: NA; v_call: TRBV7-6; j_call: TRBJ2-7
cdr3_nt: TGTGCCAGCAGCGAGCGGGGAAGCTCCTACGAGCAGTACTTC; cdr3_aa: CASSERGSSYEQYF; d_call: TRBD2; clone_size: NA; v_call: TRBV2; j_call: TRBJ2-7
cdr3_nt: TGTGCCAGCAGCTTACAGGGGAGTACAAGCAATCAGCCCCAGCATTTT; cdr3_aa: CASSLQGSTSNQPQHF; d_call: NA; clone_size: NA; v_call: TRBV7-2; j_call: TRBJ1-5
cdr3_nt: TGTGCCAGCAGTCCAGGGAAGACCCAGTACTTC; cdr3_aa: CASSPGKTQYF; d_call: NA; clone_size: NA; v_call: TRBV6-5; j_call: TRBJ2-5
cdr3_nt: TGTGCCAGCAGTTTCGGGAAACAGGGGACGCAGCATTTT; cdr3_aa: CASSFGKQGTQHF; d_call: TRBD1; clone_size: NA; v_call: TRBV12-3/TRBV12-4; j_call: TRBJ1-5
cdr3_nt: TGTGCCAGCAGCGTAGGACTAGCGGGGGAACTTCAAGAGACCCAGTACTTC; cdr3_aa: CASSVGLAGELQETQYF; d_call: TRBD2; clone_size: NA; v_call: TRBV9; j_call: TRBJ2-5
cdr3_nt: TGTGCCAGCAGCGGAATCCTCGGGACAGCTAACTATGGCTACACCTTC; cdr3_aa: CASSGILGTANYGYTF; d_call: TRBD1; clone_size: NA; v_call: TRBV9; j_call: TRBJ1-2
cdr3_nt: TGCGCCAGCAGCTTGGAAAGGAGATCGACGGGACACGAATTC; cdr3_aa: CASSLERRSTGHEF; d_call: NA; clone_size: NA; v_call: TRBV5-1; j_call: TRBJ2-7
cdr3_nt: TGTGCCAGCAGTTACTCGGGAGGGGGGCGCTACGAGCAGTACTTC; cdr3_aa: CASSYSGGGRYEQYF; d_call: NA; clone_size: NA; v_call: TRBV6-5; j_call: TRBJ2-7
cdr3_nt: TGTGCCAGCAGCCAAGTTAGAGATTCACCCCTCCACTTT; cdr3_aa: CASSQVRDSPLHF; d_call: NA; clone_size: NA; v_call: TRBV4-2; j_call: TRBJ1-6
cdr3_nt: TGTGCCAGCAGCTCACAGGGGGCTCAGCCCCAGCATTTT; cdr3_aa: CASSSQGAQPQHF; d_call: TRBD1; clone_size: NA; v_call: TRBV7-9; j_call: TRBJ1-5
cdr3_nt: TGTGCCAGCAGCTTTGGACAAGCCTACGAGCAGTACTTC; cdr3_aa: CASSFGQAYEQYF; d_call: NA; clone_size: NA; v_call: TRBV2; j_call: TRBJ2-7
cdr3_nt: TGTGCCAGCAAACCGTCAGGGGGCACTGAAGCTTTCTTT; cdr3_aa: CASKPSGGTEAFF; d_call: TRBD1; clone_size: few; v_call: TRBV6-5; j_call: TRBJ1-1
cdr3_nt: TGTGCCAGCCCCGGGGCAGCGGGAAGCTACGAGCAGTACTTC; cdr3_aa: CASPGAAGSYEQYF; d_call: TRBD2; clone_size: NA; v_call: TRBV28; j_call: TRBJ2-7
cdr3_nt: TGTGCCAGCAGTGGACAGGGGGCCTGGAACACTGAAGCTTTCTTT; cdr3_aa: CASSGQGAWNTEAFF; d_call: TRBD1; clone_size: once; v_call: TRBV27; j_call: TRBJ1-1
cdr3_nt: TGCGCCAGCAGCCAAGGTTTAGCGGGGAACTACGAGCAGTACTTC; cdr3_aa: CASSQGLAGNYEQYF; d_call: TRBD2; clone_size: NA; v_call: TRBV4-1; j_call: TRBJ2-7
cdr3_nt: TGTGCCAGCAGCGTGCGGCTGAACACTGAAGCTTTCTTT; cdr3_aa: CASSVRLNTEAFF; d_call: NA; clone_size: once; v_call: TRBV9; j_call: TRBJ1-1
cdr3_nt: TGTGCCAGTAGCATAGGGGCAGGGGTAACTGAAGCTTTCTTT; cdr3_aa: CASSIGAGVTEAFF; d_call: NA; clone_size: NA; v_call: TRBV19; j_call: TRBJ1-1
cdr3_nt: TGTGCTTCCGCACGGGCAGGGGGAGAGACCCAGTACTTC; cdr3_aa: CASARAGGETQYF; d_call: TRBD1; clone_size: NA; v_call: TRBV7-7; j_call: TRBJ2-5
cdr3_nt: TGCAGCGTTGTCTTCGCTCTGAGAGGGTCGATTAACCACGAGCAGTACTTC; cdr3_aa: CSVVFALRGSINHEQYF; d_call: NA; clone_size: NA; v_call: TRBV29-1; j_call: TRBJ2-7
cdr3_nt: TGTGCCAGCAGTCATCGACAGGCCTACGAGCAGTACTTC; cdr3_aa: CASSHRQAYEQYF; d_call: NA; clone_size: NA; v_call: TRBV5-6; j_call: TRBJ2-7
cdr3_nt: TGTGCCAGCCGAGGGGCGGGCGGGAGTTCAGAGACCCAGTACTTC; cdr3_aa: CASRGAGGSSETQYF; d_call: TRBD2; clone_size: NA; v_call: TRBV4-2; j_call: TRBJ2-5
cdr3_nt: TGTGCCAGCAGCCAAGTCGTCGGGGGGGGTAATACGCAGTATTTT; cdr3_aa: CASSQVVGGGNTQYF; d_call: TRBD2; clone_size: NA; v_call: TRBV3-1/TRBV3-2; j_call: TRBJ2-3
cdr3_nt: TGTGCCAGCAGACTTACAGGGACCTACGAGCAGTACTTC; cdr3_aa: CASRLTGTYEQYF; d_call: NA; clone_size: once; v_call: TRBV14; j_call: TRBJ2-7
cdr3_nt: TGTGCCAGCAGCTCAAGACTAGCGGGAGGACAAGAGACCCAGTACTTC; cdr3_aa: CASSSRLAGGQETQYF; d_call: TRBD2; clone_size: NA; v_call: TRBV7-3; j_call: TRBJ2-5